The 16 T cell receptor beta chains below all came from one sample that was sequenced in a study of shared clonotypes between healthy human individuals. Profiling relied on immunoSEQ multiplex PCR, and the TCRdb table lists in-frame clones only, not all of them. The table includes approximately 2.5 million clones, 93% detected once. Sequencing was carried out using naive CD4+ T cells from PBMCs. Sample subset: CD45RA+ positively selected. The receptor source for this set is a man aged 18 to 35 in good health. Some clones in this sample may be carry-over from other donors' samples.

V usage is TRBV5-1 and J usage is TRBJ1-1; D is unclear. The germline CDR1 and CDR2 sequences are SGHRS and YFSETQ. The CDR3 extends over 15 amino acids. V lost 4 bases to trimming and J lost 1 base, with 14 bases between them. CDR3: CASSPDGDKNTEAFF. The CDR3 bases are TGCGCCAGCAGCCCGGATGGGGATAAGAACACTGAAGCTTTCTTT.

The V call is TRBV11-3, the J call TRBJ2-2; D remains ambiguous. V gave up 5 bases and J gave up 7 bases, with 8 bases separating them. Germline CDR1 SGHNT, CDR2 YENEEA. CDR3 length: 12 amino acids. CDR3 DNA: TGTGCCAGCAGCCGAATCATCGGGGAGCTGTTTTTT. It translates to CASSRIIGELFF.

This rearrangement joins TRBV7-9 to TRBJ1-1; D possibly corresponds to TRBD1 (6 bases). This CDR3 has 15 residues. Germline V gene sequence: CDR1 SEHNR, CDR2 FQNEAQ (reference sequence). V was clipped by 1 base and J by 4 bases, with 13 bases between them. The CDR3 DNA follows: TGTGCCAGCAGCTTAGACAGGGAGGCGAGCACTGAAGCTTTCTTT. This translates into CASSLDREASTEAFF.

This chain connects TRBV14 to TRBJ2-3; D tentatively fits TRBD1 or TRBD2 (5 bases each). This CDR3 is 15 amino acids long. Germline V lookup: CDR1 SGHDN, CDR2 FVKESK. V was pared by 6 bases and J by 10 bases, with 23 bases between. The CDR3 DNA reads TGTGCCAGCAGTGGGGGAGAGGCAGGAAGGATTGCGCAGTATTTT. This gives the protein CASSGGEAGRIAQYF. Based on the CDR3 plus reference TRBV14 and TRBJ2-3, the full variable domain is EAGVTQFPSHSVIEKGQTVTLRCDPISGHDNLYWYRRVMGKEIKFLLHFVKESKQDESGMPNNRFLAERTGGTYSTLKVQPAELEDSGVYFCASSGGEAGRIAQYFGPGTRLTVL.

The rearrangement joins TRBV28 to TRBJ2-1; D is undetermined. Germline values: CDR1 MDHEN, CDR2 SYDVKM. Trimming took off 7 bases at V and 2 bases at J, with 15 bases between the two ends. CDR3 size: 15 residues. The DNA for the CDR3 is TGTGCCAGCACCCCCCCGGCGTGGACCTACAATGAGCAGTTCTTC. It is translated as CASTPPAWTYNEQFF.

The genes are TRBV28 and TRBJ1-1, with D unclear. This CDR3 comprises 13 residues. V was cut by 2 bases and J by 4 bases, with 8 bases left in between. From germline, CDR1 is MDHEN and CDR2 SYDVKM. The CDR3 protein is CASSLNSGTEAFF. CDR3 DNA: TGTGCCAGCAGTTTAAATTCGGGCACTGAAGCTTTCTTT. The full variable domain, rest sourced from reference TRBV28 and TRBJ1-1, is DVKVTQSSRYLVKRTGEKVFLECVQDMDHENMFWYRQDPGLGLRLIYFSYDVKMKEKGDIPEGYSVSREKKERFSLILESASTNQTSMYLCASSLNSGTEAFFGQGTRLTVV.

V and J are TRBV7-9 and TRBJ1-1; D unclear. Looked up from germline, CDR1 is SEHNR and CDR2 is FQNEAQ (reference sequence). The CDR3 runs 15 residues. The V end was cut by 2 bases, the J end by 2 bases, with 12 bases between. CDR3 in amino acids: CASSLLGSENTEAFF. CDR3 DNA: TGTGCCAGCAGCTTATTGGGGTCGGAAAACACTGAAGCTTTCTTT.

This rearrangement joins TRBV5-1 to TRBJ2-1; D is unclear. This CDR3 is built from 14 residues. Germline CDR1 SGHRS, CDR2 YFSETQ. V shed 0 bases and J shed 5 bases, with 9 bases lying between them. The CDR3 loop reads CASSLDWNNNEQFF. As DNA, the CDR3 is TGCGCCAGCAGCTTGGATTGGAACAACAATGAGCAGTTCTTC.

In regard to this clone: Germline and junction disagree at one end, which may indicate a read error. The rearrangement links TRBV28 to TRBJ2-7; no reliable D call. The CDR3 sequence is 10 residues long. Germline CDR1 and CDR2: MDHEN and SYDVKM. DNA of the CDR3: TGTGCCAGCAGTTTGACCAGGATGCACTTC. Translating gives CASSLTRMHF. Full variable domain (rest looked up from reference TRBV28 and TRBJ2-7): DVKVTQSSRYLVKRTGEKVFLECVQDMDHENMFWYRQDPGLGLRLIYFSYDVKMKEKGDIPEGYSVSREKKERFSLILESASTNQTSMYLCASSLTRMHFGPGTRLTVT.

This chain's CDR3 is CASSKLGGQSYEQYF. As DNA, the CDR3 is TGTGCCAGCAGTAAGCTTGGGGGACAGTCCTACGAGCAGTACTTC. The chain has TRBV27 and TRBJ2-5; 7 bases agree with TRBD1. The J call may be mistaken, given a closer DNA end match to TRBJ2-7. The CDR3 is 15 residues long. Germline V gene data show CDR1 as MNHEY and CDR2 as SMNVEV (reference sequence).

V usage is TRBV11-3 and J usage is TRBJ2-1; 12 nucleotides match TRBD2. The CDR3 length is 16 residues. Germline V CDR1 and CDR2: SGHNT, YENEEA. The ends lost 3 bases at V and 6 bases at J; junction bases unmatched: 6. The CDR3 region has the DNA TGTGCCAGCAGCTTGACTAGCGGGAGCCCATCCAATGAGCAGTTCTTC. Protein sequence: CASSLTSGSPSNEQFF.

The chain has TRBV28 and TRBJ1-2, with 7 bases identical to TRBD1. The CDR3 consists of 16 residues. V shed 3 bases, J shed 7 bases, and the junction held 14 bases outside the gene matches. Germline values: CDR1 MDHEN, CDR2 SYDVKM. As DNA, the CDR3 is TGTGCCAGCAGTTTCAGTCCGTGGAGGGGGCAGGGTGGCTACACCTTC. It encodes CASSFSPWRGQGGYTF.

The chain couples TRBV30 to TRBJ2-3, with unresolved D. Trimming shortened V by 2 bases and J by 2 bases, and 5 bases separated the two germline ends. The CDR3 length is 12 residues. Germline V gene data show CDR1 as GTSNPN and CDR2 as SVGIG (reference sequence). In DNA form, the CDR3 reads TGTGCCTGGAGTATAATCACAGATACGCAGTATTTT. Protein: CAWSIITDTQYF. The full variable domain, in which reference TRBV30 and TRBJ2-3 provide the parts outside the CDR3, is SQTIHQWPATLVQPVGSPLSLECTVEGTSNPNLYWYRQAAGRGLQLLFYSVGIGQISSEVPQNLSASRPQDRQFILSSKKLLLSDSGFYLCAWSIITDTQYFGPGTRLTVL.

The V gene is TRBV28, the J gene TRBJ1-2; 7 bases fit TRBD1. Germline loops: CDR1 MDHEN, CDR2 SYDVKM. Trimming took 6 bases from V and 8 from J; bases not matched to a gene: 12. The CDR3 covers 14 residues. The CDR3 spells CASSPLDRVLGYTF. The CDR3, as DNA: TGTGCCAGCAGCCCCCTCGACAGGGTGTTAGGCTACACCTTC.

This chain links TRBV11-2 with TRBJ2-5; D possibly corresponds to TRBD2 (6 bases). V was trimmed by 2 bases and J by 4 bases, leaving 11 bases between them. Germline-derived CDR1 and CDR2 are SGHAT and FQNNGV. CDR3 length: 14 amino acids. Here the CDR3 reads CASSLYGGSETQYF. In DNA form, the CDR3 reads TGTGCCAGCAGCTTATATGGGGGGTCAGAGACCCAGTACTTC.

V usage is TRBV7-3 and J usage is TRBJ2-7; 12 bases are a match to TRBD2. V lost 5 bases, J lost 7 bases, and 6 bases stayed unmatched. The germline V gene has CDR1 SGHTA and CDR2 FQGTGA. The CDR3 totals 14 residues. The CDR3 nucleotides are TGTGCCAGCAGCCCGACTAGCGGGAGTGGGGAGCAGTACTTC. Encoded protein: CASSPTSGSGEQYF.